The T cell receptor beta chain under discussion was sequenced for a study of blood T cell repertoires in COVID-19. Sequenced by immunoSEQ multiplex PCR; TCRdb stores in-frame clones only, minus some. The sample lists approximately 130,000 clones, 60% to 80% occurring once. V shed 4 bases and J 4 bases; nucleotides not matched to a gene: 8. The CDR3 has 15 amino acids. The germline CDR1 and CDR2 sequences are SGHRS and YFSETQ. The rearrangement uses TRBV5-1 and TRBJ1-2, with TRBD1 matching over 9 bases. Sequenced input: peripheral blood. This TCR was recovered from a human donor in a cohort sampled during active COVID-19. The CDR3 protein is CASSDPTGGSYGYTF. The CDR3 coding sequence is TGCGCCAGCAGCGATCCGACAGGGGGAAGCTATGGCTACACCTTC. The full variable domain, its missing parts supplied by reference TRBV5-1 and TRBJ1-2, is KAGVTQTPRYLIKTRGQQVTLSCSPISGHRSVSWYQQTPGQGLQFLFEYFSETQRNKGNFPGRFSGRQFSNSRSEMNVSTLELGDSALYLCASSDPTGGSYGYTFGSGTRLTVV.